The entry below describes one TCR beta chain. This sample was taken from a study of blood T cell repertoires in COVID-19. Overall study: Collection of acute and convalescent COVID-19 samples took place in the United States, Italy and Spain. T cells, B-cell-depleted T cells, or PBMCs supplied cDNA or gDNA.

The V gene's germline CDR1 is SGHRS and CDR2 YFSETQ. After removal of 3 bases from V and 8 bases from J, the junction contained 4 bases not matched to a gene. CDR3 length: 12 amino acids. Libraries were prepared by immunoSEQ multiplex PCR; TCRdb keeps only in-frame clonotypes and omits some of them. The sample yields 200,000 to 250,000 clones, about 90% seen once. The rearrangement joins TRBV5-1 to TRBJ1-2; 7 bases agree with TRBD1. This TCR was sampled from a woman aged 45-59 years with acute COVID-19. Sequencing was done on a sample of PBMCs or T cells enriched from blood (not recorded which). Written as DNA, the CDR3 is TGCGCCAGCAGCTCCGGACAGGTCGGCTACACCTTC. It translates to CASSSGQVGYTF.